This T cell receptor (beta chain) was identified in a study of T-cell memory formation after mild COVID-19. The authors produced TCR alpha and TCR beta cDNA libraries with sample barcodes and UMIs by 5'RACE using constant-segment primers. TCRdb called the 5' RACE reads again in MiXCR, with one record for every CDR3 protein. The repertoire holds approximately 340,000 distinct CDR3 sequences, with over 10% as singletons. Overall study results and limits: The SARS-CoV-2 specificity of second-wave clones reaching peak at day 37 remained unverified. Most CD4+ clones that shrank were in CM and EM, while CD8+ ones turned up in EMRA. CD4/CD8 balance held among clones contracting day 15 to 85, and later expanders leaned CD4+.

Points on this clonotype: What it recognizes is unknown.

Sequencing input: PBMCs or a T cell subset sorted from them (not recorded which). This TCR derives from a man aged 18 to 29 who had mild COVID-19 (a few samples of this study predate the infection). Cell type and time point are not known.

The CDR3 is CASGLTSGGHNEQFF. The CDR3 DNA is TGTGCCAGCGGGTTAACTAGCGGGGGGCACAATGAGCAGTTCTTC. The chain links TRBV12-3 or TRBV12-4 to TRBJ2-1; 12 bases map to TRBD2. The CDR3 runs to 15 residues. Trimming took 8 bases from V and 5 from J; bases not matched to a gene: 7.